This T cell receptor beta chain was sequenced for a study of long-term antiretroviral therapy in people with HIV (dated by TCRdb to between 2021 and 2024). Background for the entire study: The earliest samples were collected approximately a decade before the 2015 WHO recommendation for immediate ART, a period when ART was typically delayed until CD4 counts fell. A retrospective serial study tested whether changes in peripheral blood TRB repertoire composition and diversity were associated with ART initiation and durable HIV suppression. The cohort contributed over 150 cryopreserved PBMC samples from a few dozen adults with confirmed HIV infection, collected serially over a mean of roughly 6 years (range 1-12). Among the approximately 30 participants with HIV, roughly eleven were female. Test extractions of a monoclonal T-cell line alongside 30 or so polyclonal samples showed no cross-contamination during QIAcube processing. Overall study results and their limits: Expanded TRB clones identified before ART initiation dominated the repertoire across all time points, though the dominance fluctuated and decreased in many PLHIV after ART. Since PBMC availability was limited, sequencing covered only the TCR beta chain, with no alpha chain pairing. Because pre-ART samples had limited cell numbers, profiling was done on unsorted PBMC rather than on sorted CD4+ and CD8+ T cells. Starting ART was linked to a significant rise in TRB diversity, yet even after long-term ART the diversity remained significantly lower than in transplant donor controls. No data were available on ART adherence, viral resistance or therapy changes, limiting inferences about post-ART repertoire changes. Compared with controls, HIV repertoires had narrower CDR3 length ranges, and the network structure pointed to an antigen-experienced repertoire that shifted only slightly toward naive after ART. Samples dated from about 2004 to 2017, and the ART regimens used may be less effective than current ones.

Inclusion was restricted to participants for whom at least one PBMC sample before ART initiation and at least two post-ART samples were available. Treatment was received in the United States of America by all participants with HIV. Before DNA extraction, cryopreserved samples of about 0.95-11 million PBMC were thawed and washed. At the time of the earliest PBMC sample, participants with HIV were aged between roughly 20 and 55 years. PBMC samples were contributed by each participant from 1-4 timepoints before ART initiation and 2-8 timepoints after ART initiation, with a median of 7 samples. Serial HIV viral load, CD4+ T-cell count, ART history and demographic data were obtained for every participant. Genomic DNA was extracted from unsorted PBMC with a Qiagen kit on a QIAcube, processed in batches of 12 samples. The immunoSEQ hsTCRB v3.0 assay was used at survey level resolution to sequence the TRB variable region. The target sequencing depth for TRB was roughly 35,000-50,000 T-cell genomes per sample. Pooled TRB libraries were sequenced on an Illumina MiSeq with a v3 150-cycle kit. Regarding the original processing steps: Repertoire analysis was run in R within a reproducible Nextflow workflow that covered QC, data transformation and analysis. LymphoSeq2, an R package for exploring AIRR-Seq data, was used to implement custom analyses. A handful of samples that yielded fewer than 5000 total TRB sequences were excluded, so that approximately 200 HIV repertoires were analyzed. Among the roughly 180 retained HIV repertoires, under 65 were collected before ART initiation and around 130 after ART initiation. Repertoires were downsampled to 5000 TRB nucleotide sequences, and summary statistics were averaged over 100 downsampling iterations. Only TRB sequences with CDR3 regions of at least seven amino acids were retained for analysis. Diversity was measured with a Shannon entropy-derived clonality score and the Gini coefficient. In the repertoire networks, any two of the top 5000 CDR3 amino acid sequences were linked whenever the two sequences differed by an edit distance of one. For TRB CDR3 amino acid sequences, GLIPH2 was used to predict antigen specificity groups and MHC restriction. To flag known associations with CMV, EBV, HIV or tissue antigens, CDR3 amino acid sequences were compared against VDJdb and McPAS-TCR. Pre-ART, post-ART and control groups were compared with Wilcoxon signed-rank tests and Holm-Bonferroni correction. TCRdb's version of the immuneACCESS table is confined to in-frame rearrangements and falls short of the full clone set. An unresolved V gene accounts for under half of the shortfall where checked; the remainder is of unknown origin. The V and J calls and clone size are taken from that table; D and trimming were inferred from the DNA. The sample yields some 31,000 clones; 97% were counted once. The leading ten clones occupy 2.9% of the sample.

With regard to this clone: What antigen it recognizes has not been identified. Per-nucleotide qualities are absent, and no much larger clonotype sits a single base away.

Trimming removed 6 bases from V and 1 base from J, leaving 12 bases between the germline ends. From a lookup of the germline V gene, CDR1 and CDR2 are MNHEY and SVGAGI. From the cysteine through the phenylalanine, the CDR3 covers 14 amino acids. The kept DNA is CDR3 alone, 42 bases in frame from the first base. This specimen consisted of unsorted PBMCs, obtained 6.9 years after starting antiretroviral therapy. This TCR came from a man younger than 45 with HIV. The receptor chain draws on TRBV6-5 and TRBJ1-1; TRBD1 is a weak D gene call, 5 bases matching. The CDR3 protein: CASSQSGGNTEAFF. The sequence in DNA is TGTGCCAGCAGCCAGAGCGGGGGGAACACTGAAGCTTTCTTT.